This TCR beta chain was identified during a study of blood T cell repertoires in COVID-19 (dated by TCRdb to about 2020). With regard to the full study: The collaborator samples originated in the United States, Italy and Spain and spanned the acute and convalescent phases of COVID-19. The material from the prospective study consisted of cDNA or gDNA derived from T cells, B-cell-depleted T cells, or PBMCs. Deeply sampled blood TCRbeta repertoires from subjects exposed to, actively infected with, or recovered from COVID-19 were included in the dataset. The repertoires were released in a freely available public database meant as a resource for research on the immune response to SARS-CoV-2. The samples were drawn from the first 160 participants of the ongoing ImmuneRACE study and from over 950 subjects provided by 6 global collaborators. Sample metadata almost always included a de-identified subject ID, COVID-19 status, age in years and sex. Where available, HLA class I and class II types were taken from metadata supplied by the sample provider and were not determined by assay-based typing.

On the study overall, not on this receptor specifically: The quantity of clinical and demographic metadata differed by source and by participant and was supplied without curation.

TCRbeta CDR3 regions were amplified from genomic DNA by means of the immunoSEQ Assay, a bias-controlled multiplex PCR. As for how the authors treated the data: The number of nucleated cells in each sample was estimated by amplification of reference gene primers within the assay. To quantify the absolute abundance of each unique TCRbeta CDR3 rearrangement, sequence reads were collapsed and filtered. For each sample, productive Simpson clonality was calculated by taking the square root of Simpson's diversity index across productive rearrangements. The table was pulled from immuneACCESS by TCRdb, which kept in-frame rearrangements only. Such tables lose some clones; where checked, under half of the loss comes from unresolved V genes, and the rest has no known cause. V, J and clone size are taken as reported in that table, and D and trimming were inferred from the DNA itself. Counted in this sample were about 190,000 clones; 89% of them appeared once. The ten largest clones take up roughly 6.7% of the sample.

This clone was observed once. Its cognate antigen has yet to be identified. One base away there is no much larger clone; base qualities are not given. Each collaborating institution followed its own protocols to collect whole blood in K2EDTA tubes. For TCRbeta analysis, collaborators shipped samples as frozen whole blood, isolated PBMCs, or DNA extracted from either of those sample types. Trimming at the junction amounts to 0 bases on V and 3 bases on J, and the germline ends lie 7 bases apart. From the cysteine up to the phenylalanine, the CDR3 has a length of 14 residues. Kept here is only the CDR3 DNA, which spans 42 bases and is read in frame from base 1. CDR1 and CDR2, per the germline V gene (reference sequence), are SGHKS and YYEKEE.

The chain was built from TRBV5-5 and TRBJ1-5, with TRBD1 tentatively as D gene (5 bases match). What was sequenced was peripheral blood. The clonotype originates from a man aged 40-50 years with acute or convalescent COVID-19. CDR3 reads: CASSLAGFNQPQHF. The DNA sequence follows: TGTGCCAGCAGCTTGGCAGGGTTCAATCAGCCCCAGCATTTT.